A selection of T cell receptor beta chains follows, all from one sample in a study of cytomegalovirus exposure and HLA in healthy donors. Generated by immunoSEQ multiplex PCR, the TCRdb table keeps only in-frame clones and is missing some. The sample consists of 150,000 to 200,000 clones, less than 90% of them appearing once. The specimen was PBMCs. The receptors originated from a girl under three years old in good health and CMV-seronegative. The CDR3 runs from the conserved cysteine through the conserved F or W. D genes are given only for firm matches. Some rows mark clone size as missing; the rest say once, few, many or name a class of expanded clone.

V gene,J gene,clone size,D gene,CDR3 protein,CDR3 DNA
TRBV5-1,TRBJ2-7,NA,NA,CASSLEPGVTYEQYF,TGCGCCAGCAGCTTGGAACCGGGGGTAACCTACGAGCAGTACTTC
TRBV7-2,TRBJ2-7,NA,NA,CASSLSGYEQYF,TGTGCCAGCAGCTTAAGCGGCTACGAGCAGTACTTC
TRBV6-1,TRBJ2-7,NA,NA,CASTGVGGSYEQYF,TGTGCCAGCACTGGGGTGGGGGGCTCCTACGAGCAGTACTTC
TRBV7-8,TRBJ2-1,NA,TRBD1,CASSLKRTGGAISYNEQFF,TGTGCCAGCAGCTTAAAGAGGACAGGGGGCGCAATCTCCTACAATGAGCAGTTCTTC
TRBV6-5,TRBJ2-2,NA,NA,CASSYFRQGTGELFF,TGTGCCAGCAGTTACTTCCGGCAGGGAACCGGGGAGCTGTTTTTT
TRBV6-1,TRBJ1-2,NA,TRBD1,CASSEPGTGEGYTF,TGTGCCAGCAGTGAACCCGGGACAGGTGAAGGTTACACCTTC
TRBV7-9,TRBJ2-7,NA,NA,CASSLVFYEQYF,TGTGCCAGCAGCTTAGTATTTTACGAGCAGTACTTC
TRBV4-3,TRBJ2-7,NA,NA,CASSQDRWGREQYF,TGCGCCAGCAGCCAAGATCGGTGGGGGCGCGAGCAGTACTTC
TRBV30,TRBJ2-7,NA,TRBD1,CACHRPGQGWYEQYF,TGTGCCTGTCATCGTCCGGGACAGGGATGGTACGAGCAGTACTTC
TRBV18,TRBJ2-2,NA,NA,CASSQNPDYAGELFF,TGTGCCAGCTCACAAAACCCGGACTACGCCGGGGAGCTGTTTTTT
TRBV6-6,TRBJ1-5,NA,NA,CASIQGPNQPQHF,TGTGCCAGCATCCAGGGTCCCAATCAGCCCCAGCATTTT
TRBV7-6,TRBJ1-4,NA,NA,CASSLRTPTMDEKLFF,TGTGCCAGCAGCCTCCGAACCCCAACTATGGATGAAAAACTGTTTTTT
TRBV5-6,TRBJ2-7,NA,TRBD2,CASSYFPAGVASEQYF,TGTGCCAGCAGTTACTTCCCGGCGGGAGTAGCCTCCGAGCAGTACTTC
TRBV27,TRBJ1-5,once,NA,CASSLMEGNQPQHF,TGTGCCAGCAGTTTAATGGAGGGAAATCAGCCCCAGCATTTT
TRBV5-6,TRBJ2-1,NA,TRBD1,CASSFRDRGYEQFF,TGTGCCAGCAGCTTTCGGGACAGGGGCTATGAGCAGTTCTTC
TRBV7-9,TRBJ1-2,NA,NA,CASSLGRVLNYGYTF,TGTGCCAGCAGCTTAGGGCGGGTTTTAAACTATGGCTACACCTTC
TRBV5-1,TRBJ1-1,NA,NA,CASSFLPVDKNTEAFF,TGCGCCAGCAGCTTCCTTCCCGTCGACAAAAACACTGAAGCTTTCTTT
TRBV5-4,TRBJ2-4,NA,NA,CASSLDRGKNIQYF,TGTGCCAGCAGTCTAGACAGAGGCAAAAACATTCAGTACTTC
TRBV30,TRBJ2-3,NA,NA,CAWNSWQGTDTQYF,TGTGCCTGGAATTCTTGGCAGGGGACAGATACGCAGTATTTT
TRBV7-9,TRBJ2-2,NA,TRBD1,CASSRETGTGNTGELFF,TGTGCCAGCAGCCGTGAAACCGGGACAGGGAACACCGGGGAGCTGTTTTTT
TRBV5-1,TRBJ2-7,NA,TRBD2,CASSISGGGPYEQYF,TGCGCCAGCAGCATTAGCGGGGGGGGACCCTACGAGCAGTACTTC
TRBV6-1,TRBJ1-1,NA,NA,CASSESVADTEAFF,TGTGCCAGCAGTGAATCCGTGGCAGACACTGAAGCTTTCTTT
TRBV5-4,TRBJ2-3,NA,TRBD2,CASSKLAGGWGPRKGNTQYF,TGTGCCAGCAGCAAACTAGCGGGAGGGTGGGGGCCGAGAAAAGGAAATACGCAGTATTTT
TRBV4-1,TRBJ1-5,NA,NA,CASSQVQQSNQPQHF,TGCGCCAGCAGCCAAGTACAACAGTCCAATCAGCCCCAGCATTTT
TRBV5-4,TRBJ2-7,NA,TRBD1,CASSPRDSSYEQYF,TGTGCCAGCAGCCCCCGGGACAGCTCCTACGAGCAGTACTTC
TRBV2,TRBJ1-2,NA,NA,CASPSPGGFDYGYTF,TGTGCCAGCCCTTCTCCGGGGGGTTTCGACTATGGCTACACCTTC
TRBV18,TRBJ1-3,NA,NA,CASSPTTPGSGNTIYF,TGTGCCAGCTCACCAACGACTCCGGGCTCTGGAAACACCATATATTTT
TRBV30,TRBJ1-5,NA,NA,CAWSVQSGDQPQHF,TGTGCCTGGAGTGTACAGTCCGGGGATCAGCCCCAGCATTTT
TRBV20-1,TRBJ2-7,NA,NA,CSARFRDEQYF,TGCAGTGCTAGATTCAGGGACGAGCAGTACTTC
TRBV18,TRBJ2-5,NA,NA,CASSPPSEETQYF,TGTGCCAGCTCACCACCGTCAGAAGAGACCCAGTACTTC
TRBV5-4,TRBJ1-1,NA,TRBD1,CASSLEGQGNTEAFF,TGTGCCAGCAGCTTAGAAGGACAGGGGAACACTGAAGCTTTCTTT
TRBV15,TRBJ2-6,NA,NA,CATSRALTGAASGANVLTF,TGTGCCACCAGCAGAGCCCTTACAGGTGCCGCCTCTGGGGCCAACGTCCTGACTTTC
TRBV11-2,TRBJ2-1,NA,NA,CAGLAPSYNEQFF,TGTGCCGGCTTAGCGCCCTCCTACAATGAGCAGTTCTTC
TRBV5-5,TRBJ2-5,NA,TRBD1,CASSVDRGGQETQYF,TGTGCCAGCAGCGTCGACAGGGGAGGCCAAGAGACCCAGTACTTC
TRBV6-6,TRBJ1-1,NA,TRBD1,CASSSGTVNTEAFF,TGTGCCAGCAGTTCTGGGACAGTGAACACTGAAGCTTTCTTT
TRBV6-5,TRBJ1-5,NA,TRBD1,CASSPQGEDNQPQHF,TGTGCCAGCAGTCCCCAGGGGGAGGATAATCAGCCCCAGCATTTT
TRBV4-1,TRBJ2-7,NA,TRBD1,CASSPRGTELYEQYF,TGCGCCAGCAGCCCAAGGGGGACAGAACTCTACGAGCAGTACTTC
TRBV7-3,TRBJ1-1,NA,TRBD1,CASSPTGTGNTEAFF,TGTGCCAGCAGCCCGACCGGGACAGGGAACACTGAAGCTTTCTTT
TRBV10-3,TRBJ1-1,NA,TRBD1,CAIRGTGLNTEAFF,TGTGCCATCAGGGGGACAGGGCTGAACACTGAAGCTTTCTTT
TRBV4-3,TRBJ2-2,NA,NA,CASSQGGGFSGELFF,TGCGCCAGCAGCCAAGGTGGGGGCTTCTCCGGGGAGCTGTTTTTT
TRBV2,TRBJ2-7,NA,NA,CAGGGEVSYEQYF,TGTGCCGGAGGCGGGGAGGTGTCCTACGAGCAGTACTTC
TRBV7-9,TRBJ1-1,NA,NA,CASSLASGTEAFF,TGTGCCAGCAGCTTAGCCAGCGGCACTGAAGCTTTCTTT
TRBV30,TRBJ2-3,once,TRBD2,CAWRPAGDVDTQYF,TGTGCCTGGAGGCCCGCGGGGGATGTAGATACGCAGTATTTT
TRBV19,TRBJ2-1,NA,NA,CASSLQLGEQFF,TGTGCCAGTAGTCTCCAACTAGGGGAGCAGTTCTTC
TRBV7-9,TRBJ1-1,NA,NA,CASSTPGGLSHPEAFF,TGTGCCAGCAGCACCCCCGGAGGGTTGTCGCACCCTGAAGCTTTCTTT
TRBV9,TRBJ2-1,NA,NA,CASSPSRDYNEQFF,TGTGCCAGCAGCCCCTCCCGCGACTACAATGAGCAGTTCTTC
TRBV9,TRBJ1-1,NA,TRBD1,CASSSPRDSRDTEAFF,TGTGCCAGCAGCTCCCCCCGGGACAGCCGAGACACTGAAGCTTTCTTT
TRBV19,TRBJ1-6,NA,NA,CASSQQPLRGSPLHF,TGTGCCAGTAGTCAACAACCTCTCAGGGGTTCACCCCTCCACTTT
TRBV7-3,TRBJ1-1,few,NA,CASRVGGGTEAFF,TGTGCCAGCAGGGTAGGCGGGGGCACTGAAGCTTTCTTT
TRBV6-1,TRBJ2-1,NA,TRBD2,CASSEGAGWGNEQFF,TGTGCCAGCAGTGAAGGAGCGGGGTGGGGCAATGAGCAGTTCTTC
TRBV4-1,TRBJ1-5,NA,TRBD1,CASSQTGAAPQHF,TGCGCCAGCAGCCAGACAGGGGCCGCGCCCCAGCATTTT
TRBV9,TRBJ2-5,NA,TRBD2,CASSATSVSETQYF,TGTGCCAGCAGCGCGACTAGCGTTAGTGAGACCCAGTACTTC
TRBV7-9,TRBJ1-1,NA,NA,CASSSGHPVTEAFF,TGTGCCAGCAGCTCTGGACACCCGGTGACTGAAGCTTTCTTT
TRBV7-8,TRBJ1-1,NA,NA,CASSSTRGARRTEAFF,TGTGCCAGCAGCTCGACCCGGGGGGCGCGGCGGACTGAAGCTTTCTTT
TRBV15,TRBJ2-1,NA,TRBD2,CATSRRTSGVKSSYNEQFF,TGTGCCACCAGCAGGAGGACTAGCGGGGTAAAAAGCTCCTACAATGAGCAGTTCTTC
TRBV7-8,TRBJ1-4,NA,TRBD1,CASRQHRDSNEKLFF,TGTGCCAGCAGACAACACCGGGACAGTAATGAAAAACTGTTTTTT
TRBV10-3,TRBJ2-1,few,TRBD2,CAIRLAGFNEQFF,TGTGCCATCAGACTAGCGGGATTCAATGAGCAGTTCTTC
TRBV7-3,TRBJ2-3,NA,TRBD1,CASSLRTGGTDTQYF,TGTGCCAGCAGCTTAAGGACAGGGGGCACAGATACGCAGTATTTT
TRBV18,TRBJ1-5,NA,TRBD1,CASSLEIWDRGPGQPQHF,TGTGCCAGCTCACTTGAGATCTGGGACAGGGGGCCGGGTCAGCCCCAGCATTTT